These T cell receptor beta chains were read from a single sample in a study of blood T cell repertoires in COVID-19. The assay was immunoSEQ multiplex PCR, and TCRdb's table has in-frame clones only and misses some. The table shows about 220,000 clones, with around 88% occurring only once. The sequenced material came from PBMCs or T cells enriched from blood (not recorded which). These receptors came from a woman between 40 and 55 years old with acute COVID-19. CDR3s include the opening cysteine and the closing phenylalanine or tryptophan. The D gene is left open where the match is weak. A row's size may be missing; if present it is once, few, many or a size class.

d_call j_call v_call clone_size cdr3_aa cdr3_nt
. TRBJ1-4 TRBV2 . CASTGGGEKLFF TGTGCCAGCACCGGGGGGGGCGAAAAACTGTTTTTT
. TRBJ1-2 TRBV7-9 . CASSLVGRGAYGYTF TGTGCCAGCAGCTTAGTTGGACGGGGAGCATATGGCTACACCTTC
. TRBJ1-5 TRBV4-3 once CASSQEAREDQPQHF TGCGCCAGCAGCCAAGAAGCCAGGGAAGATCAGCCCCAGCATTTT
TRBD1 TRBJ1-2 TRBV30 . CAWSAGGLGGYTF TGTGCCTGGAGTGCAGGGGGCTTAGGTGGCTACACCTTC
TRBD2 TRBJ2-5 TRBV10-3 . CAVGTSLETQYF TGTGCCGTCGGGACTAGCCTAGAGACCCAGTACTTC
. TRBJ2-7 TRBV3-1/TRBV3-2 . CASSQYLRQGGQTSSYEQYF TGTGCCAGCAGCCAATATCTTCGCCAGGGAGGTCAGACCAGCTCCTACGAGCAGTACTTC
. TRBJ1-5 TRBV4-2 . CASSQESAGNNQPQHF TGTGCCAGCAGCCAAGAATCCGCGGGTAACAATCAGCCCCAGCATTTT
. TRBJ1-1 TRBV11-3 . CASSRGGWTEAFF TGTGCCAGCAGCCGGGGGGGATGGACTGAAGCTTTCTTT
TRBD2 TRBJ2-3 TRBV6-6 . CASSRLAGTDTQYF TGTGCCAGCAGCCGACTAGCGGGGACAGATACGCAGTATTTT
. TRBJ1-4 TRBV7-6 . CASSLGGQGEKLFF TGTGCCAGCAGCCTAGGAGGTCAGGGGGAAAAACTGTTTTTT
. TRBJ2-1 TRBV2 . CASSLQLISYNEQFF TGTGCCAGCAGTCTACAGCTAATCTCCTACAATGAGCAGTTCTTC
TRBD2 TRBJ2-1 TRBV24-1 . CATSDASLAGPYNEQFF TGTGCCACCAGTGATGCTTCACTAGCGGGGCCCTACAATGAGCAGTTCTTC
TRBD1 TRBJ1-2 TRBV30 . CAWSVQGYGYTF TGTGCCTGGAGTGTACAGGGGTATGGCTACACCTTC